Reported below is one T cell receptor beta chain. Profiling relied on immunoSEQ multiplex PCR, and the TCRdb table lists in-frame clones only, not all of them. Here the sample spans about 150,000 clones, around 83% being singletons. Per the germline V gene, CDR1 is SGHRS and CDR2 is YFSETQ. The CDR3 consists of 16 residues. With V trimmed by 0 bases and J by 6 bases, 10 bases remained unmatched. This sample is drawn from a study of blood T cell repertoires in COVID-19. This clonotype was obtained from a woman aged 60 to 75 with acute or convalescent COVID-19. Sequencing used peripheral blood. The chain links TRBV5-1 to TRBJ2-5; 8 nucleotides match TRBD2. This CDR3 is CASSLEGGGSLKTQYF. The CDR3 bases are TGCGCCAGCAGCTTGGAAGGCGGGGGGTCTTTAAAGACCCAGTACTTC.